Below are 9 T cell receptor beta chains sequenced from a single sample in a study of graft-versus-host responses after intestinal transplantation (dated by TCRdb to the early 2020s). Sample time point, as interpreted from the label and publication: cells obtained before transplantation from donor or recipient. Their target antigens are unknown. The library was produced with the immunoSEQ multiplex PCR assay. As stored in TCRdb, this immuneACCESS dataset retains in-frame rearrangements with V and J assigned. A fraction of the clones does not appear; measured against another copy, unresolved V genes explain less than half of the discrepancy, and the remainder lacks a known reason. Across this sample there are roughly 100,000 clones, with roughly 87% seen only once. The ten largest make up around 0.9% of the sample. The specimen comprised unstimulated CD4+ T cells sorted from spleen or lymph node cells, sampled before intestinal transplant. These receptors were collected from a human donor who received an intestinal transplant.

This clone was seen just once. Other DNA variants within this sample encode the same CDR3. The chain joins TRBV15 to TRBJ2-2; perhaps TRBD1 as D (5 bases). Deletions cut 0 bases from V and 6 bases from J, with 5 bases between. Germline values: CDR1 LNHNV, CDR2 YYDKDF (reference sequence). The CDR3 spans 13 residues. This CDR3 reads CATSRDRAGELFF. CDR3 sequence (DNA): TGTGCCACCAGCAGAGACAGGGCCGGGGAGCTGTTTTTT.

This clone appeared a single time. The chain links TRBV5-4 to TRBJ2-5; D call uncertain. CDR1 SGHNT and CDR2 YYREEE come from the germline V gene (reference sequence). This CDR3 is built from 13 residues. V lost 0 bases, J lost 5 bases, and 8 bases lay in between. CDR3 sequence: CASSLVGLETQYF. CDR3 sequence (DNA): TGTGCCAGCAGCTTGGTCGGATTGGAGACCCAGTACTTC. The entire variable domain, with the rest obtained from reference TRBV5-4 and TRBJ2-5, is as follows: ETGVTQSPTHLIKTRGQQVTLRCSSQSGHNTVSWYQQALGQGPQFIFQYYREEENGRGNFPPRFSGLQFPNYSSELNVNALELDDSALYLCASSLVGLETQYFGPGTRLLVL.

J is TRBJ1-2 and V is TRBV19, with no clear D. The germline V gene encodes CDR1 LNHDA and CDR2 SQIVND (reference sequence). V dropped 5 bases and J dropped 5 bases, with 9 bases sitting between them. The CDR3 extends over 12 amino acids. CDR3 loop: CASSRGEYGYTF. The DNA of the CDR3 is TGTGCCAGTAGTCGAGGAGAGTATGGCTACACCTTC.

V gene TRBV2 combines with J gene TRBJ1-2; possibly TRBD1 for D (6 bases). The ends were cut back, 6 bases at V and 7 bases at J, with 21 bases in the middle. The length of the CDR3 is 15 residues. The germline V gene encodes CDR1 SNHLY and CDR2 FYNNEI. CDR3 region: CASRGQGGFAPGYTF. CDR3 coding DNA: TGTGCCAGCAGGGGACAAGGGGGATTTGCGCCTGGCTACACCTTC.

The chain joins TRBV2 to TRBJ2-7; TRBD2 might be the D (5 bases). The V end was cut by 4 bases, the J end by 0 bases, with 16 bases between. Germline CDR1 and CDR2: SNHLY and FYNNEI. This CDR3 is 16 amino acids long. This CDR3 reads CASSALATGSSYEQYF. As DNA, the CDR3 is TGTGCCAGCAGTGCGTTGGCGACGGGAAGCTCCTACGAGCAGTACTTC.

This clone is judged medium-sized (0.01 to 0.1%). The V gene is TRBV7-2, the J gene TRBJ2-7; 10 bases align to TRBD1. This CDR3 has 14 amino acids. The V segment lost 4 bases and the J segment 4 bases; nucleotides outside the gene matches: 4. Germline CDR1 SGHTA, CDR2 FQGNSA. This CDR3 reads CASSSGQGEYEQYF. The DNA for the CDR3 is TGTGCCAGCAGCTCTGGACAGGGGGAGTACGAGCAGTACTTC.

This chain uses TRBV2 with TRBJ2-7; D is undetermined. From germline, CDR1 is SNHLY and CDR2 FYNNEI. This CDR3 contains 11 residues. The V end was cut by 7 bases, the J end by 3 bases, with 7 bases between. CDR3 in amino acids: CASKILYEQYF. The CDR3 nucleotides read TGTGCCAGCAAAATCCTCTACGAGCAGTACTTC.

DNA for the CDR3: TGTGCCAGCAGTGAAGCGGGGGCCGGGAAGACTGAAGCTTTCTTT. Translation: CASSEAGAGKTEAFF. The chain carries TRBV6-1 and TRBJ1-1, with a tentative D call TRBD1 (6 bases). The V end was cut by 0 bases, the J end by 5 bases, with 13 bases between. CDR1 MNHNS and CDR2 SASEGT come from the germline V gene. CDR3 size: 15 residues.

This chain uses TRBV25-1 with TRBJ2-7, with 10 bases lining up with TRBD2. CDR1 MGHDK and CDR2 SYGVNS come from the germline V gene. J lost 4 bases, V lost 7 bases, and 16 bases had no gene match. This CDR3 has 17 amino acids. CDR3 amino acids: CASTPPHTSGEGYEQYF. In nucleotides, the CDR3 is TGTGCCAGCACTCCCCCCCATACTAGCGGGGAAGGGTACGAGCAGTACTTC.